The clone carrying this T cell receptor (beta chain) showed up just once. At one end, the junction sequence differs from germline, possibly due to a read error. What was amplified from RNA transcripts were TCR beta CDR3 regions. HTBI primers were employed in a first-round RT-PCR of the TCR CDR3. TCRdb called the multiplex PCR reads again in MiXCR, with one record for every CDR3 protein. This repertoire shows 300,000 or so distinct CDR3 sequences, over 15% found once; its top ten account for roughly 33%. This sample is part of a study of T cells in Graves' hyperthyroidism and ophthalmopathy. The CDR3 contains 13 residues. CDR1 is SGHRS and CDR2 is YFSETQ in the germline V gene.

Sequencing was carried out using blood. The source of this sequence is a young man with Graves' hyperthyroidism. This chain connects TRBV5-1 to TRBJ1-1; D may be TRBD1 (5 bases). This CDR3 is CASSLGQTTGAFF. As DNA, the CDR3 is TGCGCCAGCAGCTTGGGACAGACCACTGGAGCTTTCTTT.